Below, 14 T cell receptor beta chains from the same sample are listed, as sequenced in a study of CD8 T cells in Susac syndrome. Reverse transcription used roughly 0.45 to 1 ug RNA and random hexamers. TCRdb recomputed calls from the immunoSEQ multiplex PCR reads with MiXCR, one row per CDR3 protein. The sample holds 77,000 or so distinct CDR3 sequences, around 93% seen once. Sequencing used CD4+ T cells from PBMCs. These TCRs come from a human donor with Susac syndrome.

The gene calls are TRBV2 and TRBJ2-3; D unresolved. The V end was cut by 6 bases, the J end by 4 bases, with 14 bases between. This CDR3 is 14 amino acids long. CDR1 and CDR2 from the germline V gene are SNHLY and FYNNEI. As DNA, the CDR3 is TGTGCCAGCAGCCCCGTAGGAGTCGCAGATACGCAGTATTTT. This sequence encodes CASSPVGVADTQYF.

The chain has TRBV7-2 and TRBJ2-1; 7 nucleotides agree with TRBD2. J gave up 0 bases and V 7 bases, and 15 bases lay outside the gene matches. Germline-derived CDR1 and CDR2 are SGHTA and FQGNSA. This CDR3 is 18 amino acids long. The CDR3 reads CASTRGGRSISSYNEQFF. DNA of the CDR3: TGTGCCAGCACTCGGGGCGGGAGATCGATAAGCTCCTACAATGAGCAGTTCTTC.

The chain couples TRBV2 to TRBJ1-5, with D perhaps TRBD1 (5 bases). The germline V gene has CDR1 SNHLY and CDR2 FYNNEI. The CDR3 loop spans 15 amino acids. With 0 bases removed from V and 4 bases from J, the gap between germline ends came to 10 bases. DNA for the CDR3: TGTGCCAGCAGTGAAGCGGGGCAAAAGAATCAGCCCCAGCATTTT. The encoded protein is CASSEAGQKNQPQHF.

The chain is built from TRBV3-1 and TRBJ2-7, with 10 bases lining up with TRBD2. The CDR3 has 13 amino acids. The junction had 0 bases not matched to a gene; V was cut back by 4 bases and J by 3 bases. Germline loops: CDR1 LGHDT, CDR2 YNNKEL (reference sequence). CDR3 residues: CASSRTSGYEQYF. CDR3 sequence (DNA): TGTGCCAGCAGCCGGACTAGCGGCTACGAGCAGTACTTC.

CDR3 sequence: CASSLWGQGALPSNTEAFF. Written as DNA, the CDR3 is TGTGCCAGCAGTTTATGGGGACAGGGGGCCCTCCCTTCGAACACTGAAGCTTTCTTT. This chain uses TRBV28 with TRBJ1-1; 12 bases align to TRBD1. The CDR3 is 19 amino acids. Germline V lookup: CDR1 MDHEN, CDR2 SYDVKM. J gave up 1 base and V 0 bases, and 9 bases lay outside the gene matches.

The CDR3 DNA follows: TGTGCCAGCAGCTCAGCGTTTCGGCTCGGGGAGCTGTTTTTT. The encoded protein is CASSSAFRLGELFF. This chain uses TRBV5-4 with TRBJ2-2; D uncertain. V dropped 3 bases and J dropped 7 bases, with 13 bases sitting between them. The CDR3 spans 14 residues. CDR1 is SGHNT and CDR2 is YYREEE in the germline V gene (reference sequence).

The rearrangement joins TRBV5-4 to TRBJ2-1; 12 bases map to TRBD2. CDR1 is SGHNT, CDR2 YYREEE, per germline (reference sequence). V shed 5 bases, J shed 10 bases, and the junction held 7 bases outside the gene matches. This CDR3 has 14 amino acids. This CDR3 reads CASRPGTSGREQFF. The CDR3 DNA reads as TGTGCCAGCAGGCCCGGGACTAGCGGGCGAGAGCAGTTCTTC.

This clonotype was observed a few times. V usage is TRBV27 and J usage is TRBJ1-3; TRBD1 might be the D (6 bases). Trimming took off 6 bases at V and 0 bases at J, with 15 bases between the two ends. The germline CDR1 and CDR2 sequences are MNHEY and SMNVEV (reference sequence). The CDR3 covers 16 residues. This CDR3 is CASRGRGARSGNTIYF. The CDR3 nucleotides are TGTGCCAGCAGAGGGAGGGGGGCCCGCTCTGGAAACACCATATATTTT.

V gene TRBV7-9 combines with J gene TRBJ2-1; D is unclear. CDR3 length: 12 residues. Germline loops: CDR1 SEHNR, CDR2 FQNEAQ (reference sequence). CDR3 region: CDVRVSYNEQFF. CDR3 bases: TGTGACGTAAGGGTATCCTACAATGAGCAGTTCTTC.

This rearrangement joins TRBV7-9 to TRBJ2-3, with TRBD2 identical over 11 bases. V was clipped by 11 bases and J by 4 bases; unmatched bases: 5. Germline values: CDR1 SEHNR, CDR2 FQNEAQ (reference sequence). The CDR3 has 13 amino acids. CDR3 amino acids: CAAGTSGSDTQYF. CDR3 nucleotide sequence: TGTGCCGCCGGGACTAGCGGATCAGATACGCAGTATTTT.

V and J are TRBV7-8 and TRBJ1-1; D remains ambiguous. Germline V CDR1 and CDR2: SGHVS, FQNEAQ. This CDR3 contains 13 residues. Trimming left V 4 bases short and J 6 bases short, with 12 bases between. The CDR3 reads CASSSPKGSEAFF. The CDR3 bases are TGTGCCAGCAGCTCCCCAAAGGGATCTGAAGCTTTCTTT.

This chain connects TRBV27 to TRBJ2-7; 9 bases are shared with TRBD1. The V gene's germline CDR1 is MNHEY and CDR2 SMNVEV (reference sequence). The CDR3 covers 14 residues. The V segment lost 6 bases and the J segment 4 bases; nucleotides outside the gene matches: 7. The CDR3 DNA reads as TGTGCCAGCAGGGACAGGGGTGGTTGGTACGAGCAGTACTTC. Translation gives CASRDRGGWYEQYF.

The chain couples TRBV7-9 to TRBJ1-4; D possibly corresponds to TRBD1 (5 bases). Deletions cut 4 bases from V and 15 bases from J, with 18 bases between. CDR1 and CDR2 from the germline V gene are SEHNR and FQNEAQ (reference sequence). This CDR3 region has 13 residues. CDR3 nucleotide sequence: TGTGCCAGCAGCTCGGGACGGTCGTCGGTCATGTTTTTT. Its protein product is CASSSGRSSVMFF.

The chain joins TRBV20-1 to TRBJ2-7; D call uncertain. The germline gives CDR1 DFQATT, CDR2 SNEGSKA (reference sequence). The germline V and J ends were trimmed by 7 bases and 6 bases, with 16 bases remaining between them. The CDR3 has 12 residues. The CDR3: CSVMARAAEQYF. CDR3 in DNA: TGCAGTGTTATGGCCCGTGCCGCCGAGCAGTACTTC.